This is a list of T cell receptor beta chains from one sample in a study of shared clonotypes between healthy human individuals. Generated by immunoSEQ multiplex PCR, the TCRdb table keeps only in-frame clones and is missing some. This table holds around 1.4 million clones, about 98.5% found once. Material: naive CD4+ T cells sorted from blood. The source of these receptors is a young man in good health. Both conserved end residues are part of each CDR3. The order of the fields is CDR3 length, D gene, V gene, clone size, J gene, CDR3 protein, CDR3 DNA. D genes are given only for firm matches. Expanded clones get a size class; other rows say once, few or many, or leave the size out.

length: 10
D: TRBD1
V: TRBV20-1
size: -
J: TRBJ1-2
CDR3: CSARTGPYTF
DNA: TGCAGTGCAAGGACAGGCCCTTACACCTTC

length: 14
D: -
V: TRBV28
size: -
J: TRBJ1-2
CDR3: CASSLRQDVYGYTF
DNA: TGTGCCAGCAGTTTAAGACAGGACGTCTATGGCTACACCTTC

length: 16
D: -
V: TRBV27
size: -
J: TRBJ2-6
CDR3: CASSHRTVGGANVLTF
DNA: TGTGCCAGCAGCCACAGGACAGTCGGTGGGGCCAACGTCCTGACTTTC

length: 18
D: TRBD2
V: TRBV7-9
size: -
J: TRBJ2-1
CDR3: CASSFPSGRRLDGNEQFF
DNA: TGTGCCAGCAGCTTCCCTAGCGGGAGACGGCTCGACGGCAATGAGCAGTTCTTC

length: 14
D: TRBD1
V: TRBV6-4
size: -
J: TRBJ2-7
CDR3: CASSMTGGHYEQYF
DNA: TGTGCCAGCAGTATGACAGGGGGCCACTACGAGCAGTACTTC

length: 13
D: TRBD1
V: TRBV28
size: -
J: TRBJ1-5
CDR3: CASSPGGLEPQHF
DNA: TGTGCCAGCAGTCCAGGGGGTCTCGAGCCCCAGCATTTT

length: 13
D: -
V: TRBV27
size: -
J: TRBJ1-1
CDR3: CASISPRNTEAFF
DNA: TGTGCCAGCATATCACCGCGGAACACTGAAGCTTTCTTT

length: 16
D: TRBD1
V: TRBV5-1
size: -
J: TRBJ2-1
CDR3: CASSVPLGQGVDEQFF
DNA: TGCGCCAGCAGCGTACCGCTGGGACAGGGGGTCGATGAGCAGTTCTTC

length: 15
D: TRBD1
V: TRBV2
size: -
J: TRBJ2-7
CDR3: CASGTGPQSSYEQYF
DNA: TGTGCCAGTGGGACAGGACCTCAGAGCTCCTACGAGCAGTACTTC

length: 12
D: -
V: TRBV28
size: -
J: TRBJ2-1
CDR3: CASGQRRNEQFF
DNA: TGTGCCTCAGGACAAAGGAGGAATGAGCAGTTCTTC

length: 16
D: TRBD2
V: TRBV7-2
size: -
J: TRBJ2-1
CDR3: CASSLGGAGAPHEQFF
DNA: TGTGCCAGCAGCTTAGGAGGGGCGGGAGCTCCGCATGAGCAGTTCTTC

length: 15
D: TRBD2
V: TRBV6-5
size: -
J: TRBJ2-1
CDR3: CASRKAGVSVHEQFF
DNA: TGTGCCAGCAGGAAAGCGGGAGTATCGGTCCATGAGCAGTTCTTC

length: 14
D: -
V: TRBV25-1
size: -
J: TRBJ2-7
CDR3: CASSSREWSYEQYF
DNA: TGTGCCAGCAGCTCCCGGGAGTGGTCCTACGAGCAGTACTTC

length: 16
D: TRBD1
V: TRBV5-5
size: -
J: TRBJ2-7
CDR3: CASSPWDREFSYEQYF
DNA: TGTGCCAGCAGCCCCTGGGACAGGGAATTCTCCTACGAGCAGTACTTC

length: 15
D: -
V: TRBV6-5
size: -
J: TRBJ2-5
CDR3: CASSYRGWGQETQYF
DNA: TGTGCCAGCAGTTATAGGGGTTGGGGCCAAGAGACCCAGTACTTC

length: 14
D: -
V: TRBV7-9
size: -
J: TRBJ1-4
CDR3: CASSIVATNEKLFF
DNA: TGTGCCAGCAGTATAGTCGCAACTAATGAAAAACTGTTTTTT

length: 14
D: -
V: TRBV7-9
size: -
J: TRBJ2-7
CDR3: CASSLLGTSYEQYF
DNA: TGTGCCAGCAGCTTGTTGGGGACCAGCTACGAGCAGTACTTC

length: 14
D: -
V: TRBV5-1
size: -
J: TRBJ2-5
CDR3: CASSLPGGSETQYF
DNA: TGCGCCAGCAGCTTGCCTGGGGGTTCGGAGACCCAGTACTTC

length: 11
D: -
V: TRBV25-1
size: few
J: TRBJ1-1
CDR3: CAQQKNTEAFF
DNA: TGCGCCCAACAGAAGAACACTGAAGCTTTCTTT

length: 13
D: TRBD1
V: TRBV5-1
size: -
J: TRBJ2-7
CDR3: CASGGTGVHEQYF
DNA: TGCGCCAGCGGTGGGACAGGGGTCCACGAGCAGTACTTC

length: 15
D: TRBD1
V: TRBV30
size: -
J: TRBJ1-2
CDR3: CAWTIGTGGLFGYTF
DNA: TGTGCCTGGACGATCGGGACAGGGGGTTTATTTGGCTACACCTTC

length: 14
D: -
V: TRBV6-1
size: -
J: TRBJ2-7
CDR3: CASTSTGSSYEQYF
DNA: TGTGCCAGCACCTCGACGGGGAGCTCCTACGAGCAGTACTTC

length: 15
D: TRBD1
V: TRBV27
size: -
J: TRBJ2-4
CDR3: CASSLSPGQQDIQYF
DNA: TGTGCCAGCAGTTTATCTCCGGGACAGCAGGACATTCAGTACTTC

length: 17
D: TRBD2
V: TRBV6-1
size: -
J: TRBJ2-1
CDR3: CASSEHIGSGAYNEQFF
DNA: TGTGCCAGCAGTGAACACATAGGTAGCGGGGCGTACAATGAGCAGTTCTTC

length: 13
D: -
V: TRBV27
size: -
J: TRBJ2-2
CDR3: CASSYRNTGELFF
DNA: TGTGCCAGCAGTTACAGGAACACCGGGGAGCTGTTTTTT

length: 14
D: -
V: TRBV11-3
size: -
J: TRBJ2-3
CDR3: CASSLASGTDTQYF
DNA: TGTGCCAGCAGCTTAGCTAGCGGCACAGATACGCAGTATTTT

length: 13
D: TRBD1
V: TRBV6-4
size: -
J: TRBJ1-1
CDR3: CASRQQGDTEAFF
DNA: TGTGCCAGCAGGCAACAGGGGGACACTGAAGCTTTCTTT

length: 19
D: -
V: TRBV19
size: -
J: TRBJ1-5
CDR3: CASSIGVGYRTDSNQPQHF
DNA: TGTGCCAGTAGTATAGGAGTTGGTTACCGAACAGATAGCAATCAGCCCCAGCATTTT

length: 16
D: TRBD1
V: TRBV7-2
size: -
J: TRBJ2-7
CDR3: CASSLVGDSYSYEQYF
DNA: TGTGCCAGCAGCTTAGTCGGGGACAGCTACTCCTACGAGCAGTACTTC

length: 16
D: TRBD2
V: TRBV11-1
size: -
J: TRBJ2-1
CDR3: CASTTVGLAGYNEQFF
DNA: TGTGCCAGCACCACGGTAGGACTAGCGGGATACAATGAGCAGTTCTTC

length: 15
D: TRBD2
V: TRBV4-3
size: -
J: TRBJ2-7
CDR3: CASSQVGGGPYEQYF
DNA: TGCGCCAGCAGCCAAGTCGGCGGGGGACCCTACGAGCAGTACTTC

length: 14
D: TRBD2
V: TRBV29-1
size: -
J: TRBJ2-5
CDR3: CSVAREGLQETQYF
DNA: TGCAGCGTTGCCCGGGAGGGACTTCAAGAGACCCAGTACTTC

length: 14
D: TRBD2
V: TRBV5-1
size: -
J: TRBJ2-3
CDR3: CASRASGFTDTQYF
DNA: TGCGCCAGCAGGGCTAGCGGATTCACAGATACGCAGTATTTT

length: 13
D: -
V: TRBV18
size: once
J: TRBJ2-1
CDR3: CASSPSVDNEQFF
DNA: TGTGCCAGCTCACCGAGCGTTGACAATGAGCAGTTCTTC

length: 16
D: -
V: TRBV19
size: -
J: TRBJ2-7
CDR3: CASSLRPVELTYEQYF
DNA: TGTGCCAGTAGTTTACGACCGGTAGAACTCACCTACGAGCAGTACTTC

length: 14
D: -
V: TRBV10-3
size: -
J: TRBJ2-7
CDR3: CAISESVSRYEQYF
DNA: TGTGCCATCAGTGAGTCGGTGTCCCGTTACGAGCAGTACTTC

length: 16
D: TRBD2
V: TRBV19
size: -
J: TRBJ2-7
CDR3: CASSRGLAGPSYEQYF
DNA: TGTGCCAGTAGTCGGGGACTAGCGGGACCCTCCTACGAGCAGTACTTC

length: 14
D: TRBD1
V: TRBV19
size: -
J: TRBJ2-1
CDR3: CATSAGTANNEQFF
DNA: TGTGCCACCTCAGCCGGGACAGCAAACAATGAGCAGTTCTTC

length: 13
D: -
V: TRBV6-1
size: -
J: TRBJ1-1
CDR3: CASNEGRDTEAFF
DNA: TGTGCCAGCAACGAGGGGAGGGACACTGAAGCTTTCTTT

length: 15
D: -
V: TRBV7-5
size: -
J: TRBJ2-7
CDR3: CVRSSRQGAEGEQYF
DNA: TGTGTCAGAAGCTCCAGACAGGGGGCAGAGGGGGAGCAGTACTTC

length: 12
D: TRBD1
V: TRBV29-1
size: -
J: TRBJ2-7
CDR3: CSVGTGPYEQYF
DNA: TGCAGCGTGGGGACAGGACCGTACGAGCAGTACTTC

length: 16
D: -
V: TRBV6-6
size: -
J: TRBJ2-7
CDR3: CASSSLPGPNSYEQYF
DNA: TGTGCCAGCAGTTCTCTCCCCGGGCCAAATTCCTACGAGCAGTACTTC

length: 16
D: TRBD2
V: TRBV5-1
size: -
J: TRBJ2-3
CDR3: CASSYRAGEFIDTQYF
DNA: TGCGCCAGCAGTTATCGGGCGGGAGAATTCATAGATACGCAGTATTTT

length: 15
D: -
V: TRBV5-1
size: -
J: TRBJ2-5
CDR3: CASSETGTIQETQYF
DNA: TGCGCCAGCAGCGAGACGGGAACCATCCAAGAGACCCAGTACTTC

length: 12
D: -
V: TRBV5-1
size: -
J: TRBJ1-1
CDR3: CASSNPGTEAFF
DNA: TGCGCCAGCAGCAACCCTGGTACTGAAGCTTTCTTT

length: 12
D: -
V: TRBV7-9
size: -
J: TRBJ1-2
CDR3: CASSAGKRGYTF
DNA: TGTGCCAGCAGCGCCGGTAAACGCGGCTACACCTTC

length: 15
D: -
V: TRBV19
size: -
J: TRBJ2-5
CDR3: CASSMGLGFGETQYF
DNA: TGTGCCAGTAGTATGGGGCTAGGGTTTGGAGAGACCCAGTACTTC

length: 14
D: TRBD1
V: TRBV5-1
size: -
J: TRBJ1-1
CDR3: CASRLTGDRTEAFF
DNA: TGCGCCAGCAGATTGACAGGGGATCGGACTGAAGCTTTCTTT